This entry describes one TCR beta chain. This specimen belongs to a study of human T cells and chemical hapten exposure. The germline gives CDR1 SEHNR, CDR2 FQNEAQ (reference sequence). The V end was cut by 5 bases, the J end by 1 base, with 8 bases between. CDR3 length: 13 residues. The time point here: pre-sensitization, week 0. As to treatment: therapeutic diphenylcyclopropenone sensitization with weekly scalp DPC. Original processing notes: The median was 95,638 TCRs per sample, ranging roughly 20,000 to 750,000. TCRdb called the RACE reads again in MiXCR, with one record for every CDR3 protein. The authors' filters were not applied to this entry. Seen here are about 51,000 distinct CDR3 sequences, roughly 9.9% observed once, and the top ten hold around 15%.

V is TRBV7-9 and J is TRBJ1-1; D call uncertain. The input for sequencing was whole blood, taken in connection with sensitization to the hapten diphenylcyclopropenone (DPC). The TCR originated in a woman in her 40s with alopecia areata. Some clones in this sample may be carry-over from other donors' samples. The CDR3 DNA is TGTGCCAGCAGCCCCTTGGGGAACACTGAAGCTTTCTTT. It is translated as CASSPLGNTEAFF.